This T cell receptor beta chain was retrieved from a study of blood T cell repertoires in COVID-19. In the study's own analysis: Nucleated cell counts were estimated from reference gene primer amplification. Method: immunoSEQ multiplex PCR; TCRdb's copy keeps in-frame clones and lacks some. For V, J and clone size, that table is used; D and trimming come from the DNA. The data contain more than 80,000 clones, around 72% of them seen just once; the ten biggest clones take up around 24%. The CDR3 covers 15 residues. Germline-derived CDR1 and CDR2 are SGHAT and FQNNGV. About this clone: A read error may account for a junction end that differs from germline. Other DNA variants within this sample encode the same CDR3.

The sample taken for sequencing was peripheral blood. The genes are TRBV11-2 and TRBJ1-6, with 8 positions matching TRBD1. The receptor's source is a woman aged 55-69 years in a cohort sampled during active or convalescent COVID-19. CDR3 in amino acids: CASSQRTGKDSPLHF. For the CDR3, the DNA is TGTGCCAGCAGCCAAAGGACAGGGAAGGATTCACCCCTCCATTTT.